The present TCR beta chain was sequenced within a study of Ad26.COV2.S vaccination and SARS-CoV-2 variants. As for the study in general: Donor was assigned to the Ad26.COV2.S arm of trial COV1001.

Study-wide results and caveats: Post-vaccination spike-specific CD8+ and CD4+ T cell responses reportedly had substantial breadth. Using TCR breadth and depth analyses may have led to underestimated total T cell responses.

CDR1 is MNHEY and CDR2 is SMNVEV in the germline V gene (reference sequence). V was cut by 4 bases and J by 10 bases, with 22 bases left in between. The CDR3 consists of 15 residues. The sample's treatment: some 19 received Ad26.COV2.S at low or high dose, single or two shots; several received placebo; per-sample allocation not given. Material that was analyzed had been drawn on day 63 after the first vaccine or placebo injection. Wuhan-strain SARS-CoV-2 spike was expressed by the Ad26 vector that made up the vaccine. Profiling relied on immunoSEQ multiplex PCR, and the TCRdb table lists in-frame clones only, not all of them. The sample lists about 410,000 clones, more than 85% seen once, with 3% to 4.5% in the top ten. On this clone itself: Its target is unknown.

The sample in question was peripheral blood, obtained in a trial of Ad26.COV2.S vaccine versus placebo. This TCR was sampled from a person aged 18 to 59 who received the Ad26.COV2.S COVID-19 vaccine or a placebo. The chain combines TRBV27 with TRBJ1-1; D is ambiguous. CDR3: CASSSLKGGAFGAFF. In DNA form, the CDR3 reads TGTGCCAGCAGTTCCCTCAAGGGCGGAGCGTTTGGAGCTTTCTTT.